The next 17 T cell receptor beta chains were all read from a single sample in a study of T cells in Graves' hyperthyroidism and ophthalmopathy. Amplification of TCR beta CDR3 regions used RNA as the template. A first-round RT-PCR of the TCR CDR3 used the HTBI primer set. MiXCR, run by TCRdb on the multiplex PCR reads, gives a single entry per CDR3 protein. The sample consists of about 580,000 distinct CDR3 sequences, 14% of them appearing once. Sequenced sample: blood. All receptors come from a woman aged 30 to 39 with Graves' hyperthyroidism that later progressed to Graves' ophthalmopathy.

This sequence joins TRBV3-1 and TRBJ2-7, with TRBD2 as a possible D gene (5 bases). The CDR3 sequence is 14 residues long. Trimming cost V 4 bases and J 6 bases, with 16 bases left between them. The germline gives CDR1 LGHDT, CDR2 YNNKEL (reference sequence). CDR3 sequence: CASSRTGTGSEQYF. The CDR3 DNA reads TGTGCCAGCAGCCGAACCGGTACGGGGTCCGAGCAGTACTTC.

Concerning this clonotype: Since a much larger clone is just one base distant, this may be a read error. The rearrangement uses TRBV10-3 and TRBJ1-2; D might be TRBD1 (6 bases). The CDR3 length is 16 residues. Germline assignment: CDR1 ENHRY and CDR2 SYGVKD. V dropped 5 bases and J dropped 3 bases, with 19 bases sitting between them. The CDR3 DNA is TGTGCCATCAGTCGGGGTGGGGGGGGCAGTCACTATGGCTACACCTTC. Protein: CAISRGGGGSHYGYTF.

This clonotype was seen repeatedly, ten times or more. The chain joins TRBV12-5 to TRBJ1-4; D call uncertain. V was clipped by 3 bases and J by 5 bases, with 19 bases between them. CDR3 length: 17 residues. Germline CDR1 reads LGHNT; CDR2 reads FRNRAP. The CDR3 loop reads CASGFFKGSGLNEKLFF. The CDR3 nucleotides are TGTGCTAGTGGTTTTTTCAAAGGAAGTGGGCTGAATGAAAAACTGTTTTTT.

This clonotype was counted ten times or more. The chain has TRBV28 and TRBJ2-7; D call uncertain. Trimming removed 2 bases at V and 4 bases at J, with 30 bases between. Germline values: CDR1 MDHEN, CDR2 SYDVKM. The CDR3 covers 20 residues. CDR3 DNA: TGTGCCAGCAGTTTAACTCTTGAGGAACTCTTGTCTGGGCGGCCGTACGAGCAGTACTTC. This gives the protein CASSLTLEELLSGRPYEQYF.

This clonotype was seen a handful of times. This rearrangement joins TRBV30 to TRBJ2-3; unclear D gene. From germline, CDR1 is GTSNPN and CDR2 SVGIG (reference sequence). V lost 8 bases and J 4 bases, leaving 7 bases between the germline ends. CDR3 length equals 10 residues. In DNA form, the CDR3 reads TGTGCCCTGGGCTCAGATACGCAGTATTTT. This sequence encodes CALGSDTQYF.

This chain connects TRBV3-1 to TRBJ2-7, with 13 bases identical to TRBD2. Per germline, CDR1 LGHDT and CDR2 YNNKEL (reference sequence). The CDR3 runs to 19 residues. The V segment lost 1 base and the J segment 5 bases; nucleotides outside the gene matches: 14. CDR3 DNA: TGTGCCAGCAGCCAAGGGGGTTGGGGACTAGCGGGAACCCCCCACGAGCAGTACTTC. It encodes CASSQGGWGLAGTPHEQYF.

The chain employs TRBV20-1 and TRBJ1-4; D gene ambiguous. Germline V lookup: CDR1 DFQATT, CDR2 SNEGSKA (reference sequence). The CDR3 covers 13 residues. The V end was cut by 3 bases, the J end by 5 bases, with 10 bases between. CDR3 in amino acids: CSARVVENEKLFF. The DNA of the CDR3 is TGCAGTGCTAGGGTGGTGGAGAATGAAAAACTGTTTTTT.

In this sample, this clonotype turned up many times. This chain connects TRBV7-6 to TRBJ2-1, with D perhaps matching TRBD2 (6 bases). Germline V gene lookup returns CDR1 SGHVS and CDR2 FNYEAQ. V was shortened by 3 bases and J by 2 bases, with 11 bases between the two germline ends. The CDR3 consists of 15 residues. The CDR3 DNA reads TGTGCCAGCAGCTTGGTGGGAGGCCCCTACAATGAGCAGTTCTTC. Its translation is CASSLVGGPYNEQFF.

This clonotype has ten or more counts. CDR3 nucleotides: TGTGCCAGCAGACGACAGGGCGCGGCCAAAAACATTCAGTACTTC. This gives the protein CASRRQGAAKNIQYF. V and J are TRBV12-3 or TRBV12-4 and TRBJ2-4, with 7 bases aligning to TRBD1. Trimming removed 6 bases from V and 1 base from J; junction bases left unmatched: 6. The CDR3 extends over 15 amino acids.

The V gene is TRBV30, the J gene TRBJ2-7, with D perhaps given as TRBD1 or TRBD2 (5 bases each). The CDR3 spans 13 residues. Per germline, CDR1 GTSNPN and CDR2 SVGIG (reference sequence). The V and J ends lost 3 bases and 0 bases respectively, with 9 bases between them. The CDR3 loop reads CAWRAGGSYEQYF. The CDR3 DNA reads as TGTGCCTGGAGGGCTGGGGGCTCCTACGAGCAGTACTTC.

A few counts support this clonotype. The chain employs TRBV19 and TRBJ1-5, with D perhaps TRBD1 (6 bases). CDR1 is LNHDA and CDR2 is SQIVND in the germline V gene (reference sequence). Trimming removed 10 bases from V and 2 bases from J, with 18 bases in between. CDR3 length: 15 amino acids. The CDR3 here is CATLGGGWRNQPQHF. As DNA, the CDR3 is TGTGCCACCCTAGGGGGGGGTTGGCGCAATCAGCCCCAGCATTTT.

This clonotype appeared many times. V gene TRBV6-1 combines with J gene TRBJ2-3, with TRBD2 matching 11 bases. CDR1 MNHNS and CDR2 SASEGT come from the germline V gene. CDR3 length: 17 residues. The J segment lost 2 bases and the V segment lost 2 bases, leaving 6 bases of the junction unmatched. DNA for the CDR3: TGTGCCAGCAGTGAACGGCGACTAGCGGGATTCACAGATACGCAGTATTTT. Translating gives CASSERRLAGFTDTQYF.

Ten or more counts support this clonotype. V and J are TRBV11-2 and TRBJ2-5; D uncertain. The CDR3 is made up of 14 amino acids. Germline V gene sequence: CDR1 SGHAT, CDR2 FQNNGV. V lost 5 bases and J 4 bases, leaving 14 bases between the germline ends. The CDR3 sequence is CASSPGFTLETQYF. CDR3 in DNA: TGTGCCAGCAGCCCGGGCTTCACCTTAGAGACCCAGTACTTC.

Note on this clonotype: This clone may be a read error of a much larger clone one base away. V and J are TRBV5-1 and TRBJ2-3, with 9 nucleotides matching TRBD2. Trimming cost V 3 bases and J 5 bases; bases outside gene matches: 13. Germline V gene lookup returns CDR1 SGHRS and CDR2 YFSETQ. The CDR3 contains 17 residues. The CDR3 spells CASSSPGLAGSEDTQYF. CDR3 DNA sequence: TGCGCCAGCAGCTCCCCTGGCCTAGCGGGATCCGAAGATACGCAGTATTTT.

The chain combines TRBV9 with TRBJ1-3; D uncertain. The CDR3 extends over 16 amino acids. Trimming stripped 0 bases from V and 0 bases from J, with 10 bases between. Germline CDR1 and CDR2: SGDLS and YYNGEE. Here the CDR3 reads CASSVGADYSGNTIYF. CDR3 nucleotides: TGTGCCAGCAGCGTAGGGGCAGACTACTCTGGAAACACCATATATTTT.

The rearrangement joins TRBV11-1 to TRBJ1-6; 9 bases fit TRBD1. CDR3 length: 15 amino acids. CDR1 is SGHAT and CDR2 is FQDESV in the germline V gene (reference sequence). With 5 bases clipped from V and 12 bases from J, the junction kept 11 bases outside the gene matches. CDR3 protein: CASSPTGGASGPLHF. The CDR3, as DNA: TGTGCCAGCAGCCCCACAGGGGGCGCATCTGGACCCCTCCACTTT.

A word on this clonotype: An end of the junction differs from the germline gene, which may be a read error. The chain couples TRBV12-3 or TRBV12-4 to TRBJ1-1, with D maybe TRBD1 (6 bases). The CDR3 is 13 residues long. In nucleotides, the CDR3 is TGTACCAGCAGTTTAGGGGGATACACTGAAGCTTTCTTT. Its translation: CTSSLGGYTEAFF.